The 5 T cell receptor beta chains below were found in one sample sequenced in a study of shared clonotypes between healthy human individuals. The data were produced by immunoSEQ multiplex PCR, yet TCRdb's version contains in-frame clones alone and is incomplete. The data show about 2.2 million clones, just under 95% seen once. Terminally differentiated effector memory CD45RA+ cells were left out of the naive CD8 fraction, which was CD45RO-negative and positively selected for CCR7. The sequenced material came from naive CD8+ T cells from PBMCs. Receptor source: a young man in good health. Some clones in this sample may be carry-over from other donors' samples.

The CDR3 reads CASSLGDTTYEQYF. The CDR3 DNA reads TGTGCCAGCAGCTTGGGGGACACGACCTACGAGCAGTACTTC. V and J are TRBV7-8 and TRBJ2-7, with D possibly TRBD1 on 6 matching bases. V lost 3 bases and J 2 bases, leaving 11 bases between the germline ends. The length of the CDR3 is 14 residues. The V gene's germline CDR1 is SGHVS and CDR2 FQNEAQ.

J is TRBJ2-2 and V is TRBV28; D is possibly TRBD2 (6 bases). This CDR3 contains 15 residues. Trimming cost V 10 bases and J 10 bases, with 25 bases left between them. CDR1 is MDHEN and CDR2 is SYDVKM in the germline V gene. CDR3 sequence (DNA): TGTGCCACCGATCAGGCCGGGGGATCGGTTGAGGAGCTGTTTTTT. It translates to CATDQAGGSVEELFF.

V is TRBV6-6 and J is TRBJ1-5; D might be TRBD1 (5 bases). Trimming left V 0 bases short and J 7 bases short, with 13 bases between. The germline V gene has CDR1 MNHNY and CDR2 SVGAGI (reference sequence). The CDR3 is 15 amino acids. CDR3 DNA: TGTGCCAGCAGTTACTCCGAGGGGTTTGAGCAGCCCCAGCATTTT. This sequence encodes CASSYSEGFEQPQHF.

This sequence joins TRBV27 and TRBJ1-1, with D tentatively TRBD1 (5 bases). Trimming pared 4 bases from V and 1 base from J, leaving 22 bases between. CDR3 length: 18 residues. CDR1 MNHEY and CDR2 SMNVEV come from the germline V gene (reference sequence). As DNA, the CDR3 is TGTGCCAGCAGTTGGGGGAGGGGCGGGAGCCCCTCGAACACTGAAGCTTTCTTT. Its protein product is CASSWGRGGSPSNTEAFF.

V is TRBV4-1 and J is TRBJ2-3; D is perhaps TRBD2 (7 bases). This CDR3 has 16 amino acids. Germline-derived CDR1 and CDR2 are MGHRA and YSYEKL. With 4 bases removed from V and 4 bases from J, the gap between germline ends came to 18 bases. Here the CDR3 reads CASSLRSGGAPDTQYF. In DNA, the CDR3 is TGCGCCAGCAGCCTCCGCTCGGGGGGCGCCCCAGATACGCAGTATTTT.